The clone carrying this TCR beta chain was found a few times. An end of the junction differs from the germline gene, which may be a read error. With a J-beta primer mix and a sample-barcoded 5' primer, a second PCR ran 7 to 11 cycles. TCRdb processed the 5' RACE reads anew with MiXCR; each CDR3 protein has one entry. The sample holds roughly 700,000 distinct CDR3 sequences; about 34% are singletons and the top ten take roughly 15%. This sample stems from a study of blood T cells in healthy people across ages. The receptor's source is an elderly woman in good health. Sequencing used blood.

The CDR3 sequence is CTSSFQAGAVEQFF. CDR3 bases: TGCACCAGCAGCTTCCAAGCGGGAGCGGTTGAGCAGTTCTTC. The rearrangement links TRBV5-1 to TRBJ2-1; 8 bases map to TRBD2. The CDR3 is 14 amino acids. Looked up from germline, CDR1 is SGHRS and CDR2 is YFSETQ.